The 31 T cell receptor beta chains below were found in one sample sequenced in a study of blood T cell repertoires in COVID-19. Repertoires were generated with immunoSEQ multiplex PCR, while TCRdb's copy carries only in-frame clones and drops some. This table holds over 150,000 clones, 60% to 85% found once. The source material was peripheral blood. These TCRs come from a man in his 60s with acute or convalescent COVID-19.

This chain joins TRBV12-5 and TRBJ2-7; 8 bases are a match to TRBD1. Germline-derived CDR1 and CDR2 are LGHNT and FRNRAP. CDR3 length: 13 amino acids. The V and J ends lost 5 bases and 4 bases, in that order; junction bases with no gene match: 4. The CDR3 bases are TGTGCTAGTGGTCCTGACAGGGGATACGAGCAGTACTTC. Translation: CASGPDRGYEQYF.

This sequence joins TRBV6-5 and TRBJ2-7; D unclear. Germline V gene lookup returns CDR1 MNHEY and CDR2 SVGAGI. The CDR3 spans 13 residues. V was cut by 0 bases and J by 5 bases, with 8 bases left in between. In DNA, the CDR3 is TGTGCCAGCAGTTACTCGGTACAGAACGAGCAGTACTTC. This sequence encodes CASSYSVQNEQYF.

This rearrangement joins TRBV7-3 to TRBJ2-3; 12 bases map to TRBD2. Germline lookup yields CDR1 SGHTA and CDR2 FQGTGA. The CDR3 sequence is 16 residues long. The V segment lost 5 bases and the J segment 2 bases; nucleotides outside the gene matches: 5. The DNA for the CDR3 is TGTGCCAGCAGCCTCACTAGCGGGGGGACCACAGATACGCAGTATTTT. Amino acid sequence: CASSLTSGGTTDTQYF.

V usage is TRBV11-2 and J usage is TRBJ2-7, with D perhaps matching TRBD2 (5 bases). The CDR3 runs to 14 residues. With 1 base removed from V and 2 bases from J, the gap between germline ends came to 9 bases. Germline V CDR1 and CDR2: SGHAT, FQNNGV. As DNA, the CDR3 is TGTGCCAGCAGCTTAGGGACTTGGACCTACGAGCAGTACTTC. This gives the protein CASSLGTWTYEQYF.

In this sample, this clone turned up once. Here the CDR3 reads CASSLQYRVEGTEAFF. CDR3 nucleotide sequence: TGTGCCAGCAGTTTACAATACAGGGTAGAAGGTACTGAAGCTTTCTTT. The J gene is TRBJ1-1, the V gene TRBV27, with D tentatively TRBD1 (6 bases). CDR1 MNHEY and CDR2 SMNVEV come from the germline V gene (reference sequence). Trimming shortened V by 2 bases and J by 5 bases, and 18 bases separated the two germline ends. The CDR3 extends over 16 amino acids.

This rearrangement joins TRBV7-2 to TRBJ2-3, with 7 bases fitting TRBD1. V lost 0 bases to trimming and J lost 6 bases; unmatched junction nucleotides: 0. The germline CDR1 and CDR2 sequences are SGHTA and FQGNSA. The CDR3 has 13 amino acids. CDR3 nucleotides: TGTGCCAGCAGCTTAGCGACAGGGGATACGCAGTATTTT. It encodes CASSLATGDTQYF. Supplemented by reference TRBV7-2 and TRBJ2-3, the full variable domain reads GAGVSQSPSNKVTEKGKDVELRCDPISGHTALYWYRQSLGQGLEFLIYFQGNSAPDKSGLPSDRFSAERTGGSVSTLTIQRTQQEDSAVYLCASSLATGDTQYFGPGTRLTVL.

The rearrangement uses TRBV9 and TRBJ2-7; possibly TRBD1 for D (5 bases). Per germline, CDR1 SGDLS and CDR2 YYNGEE. The CDR3 has 14 residues. Deletions cut 3 bases from V and 1 base from J, with 11 bases between. CDR3 sequence: CASSADRDSYEQYF. Written as DNA, the CDR3 is TGTGCCAGCAGCGCCGACAGAGATTCCTACGAGCAGTACTTC. Full variable domain (outside the CDR3, taken from reference TRBV9 and TRBJ2-7): DSGVTQTPKHLITATGQRVTLRCSPRSGDLSVYWYQQSLDQGLQFLIQYYNGEERAKGNILERFSAQQFPDLHSELNLSSLELGDSALYFCASSADRDSYEQYFGPGTRLTVT.

The rearrangement joins TRBV29-1 to TRBJ1-2; 10 nucleotides align to TRBD1. The junction had 14 bases not matched to a gene; V was cut back by 3 bases and J by 1 base. This CDR3 is 18 amino acids long. Germline V CDR1 and CDR2: SQVTM, ANQGSEA. The CDR3 is CSVEGLTGGQKINYGYTF. The DNA of the CDR3 is TGCAGCGTTGAGGGGTTGACAGGGGGCCAGAAGATTAACTATGGCTACACCTTC.

The chain couples TRBV5-1 to TRBJ2-1; a weak D match, TRBD1 (5 bases). The CDR3 contains 14 residues. The V gene lost 5 bases and the J gene lost 4 bases, with 13 bases spanning the gap. Looked up from germline, CDR1 is SGHRS and CDR2 is YFSETQ. The CDR3 nucleotides read TGCGCCAGCAGAAAGGACAATTCGTACAATGAGCAGTTCTTC. Its translation is CASRKDNSYNEQFF.

DNA for the CDR3: TGTGCCAGCAGGGCCACCCGAGCAGGGGAAGCTTTCTTT. Encoded protein: CASRATRAGEAFF. The chain is built from TRBV6-5 and TRBJ1-1; D perhaps matches TRBD1 (5 bases). Looked up from germline, CDR1 is MNHEY and CDR2 is SVGAGI. The CDR3 has 13 amino acids. V was pared by 6 bases and J by 8 bases, with 16 bases between.

The chain uses TRBV7-3 and TRBJ2-1, with 8 bases fitting TRBD1. The germline V gene has CDR1 SGHTA and CDR2 FQGTGA. The trim removed 3 bases at V and 0 bases at J, leaving 10 bases unmatched. The CDR3 length is 18 residues. In nucleotides, the CDR3 is TGTGCCAGCAGCTTCACACATGGGACAGGAAGCTCCTACAATGAGCAGTTCTTC. As protein: CASSFTHGTGSSYNEQFF.

The genes are TRBV5-5 and TRBJ2-2, with 12 bases aligning to TRBD2. This CDR3 is built from 18 residues. Trimming took 2 bases from V and 4 from J; bases not matched to a gene: 9. Germline values: CDR1 SGHKS, CDR2 YYEKEE (reference sequence). The CDR3 coding sequence is TGTGCCAGCAGCTTATACCGACTAGCGGGGGTGATCACCGGGGAGCTGTTTTTT. Residues: CASSLYRLAGVITGELFF.

The chain is built from TRBV18 and TRBJ1-1; D is unclear. The CDR3 is 16 residues long. Per the germline V gene, CDR1 is KGHSH and CDR2 is LQKENI. Trimming cost V 2 bases and J 1 base, with 14 bases left between them. CDR3 nucleotide sequence: TGTGCCAGCTCACCAAGAGTCGAGACACAGAACACTGAAGCTTTCTTT. Translating gives CASSPRVETQNTEAFF.

The chain combines TRBV5-1 with TRBJ1-3, with 7 bases identical to TRBD1. J lost 4 bases, V lost 2 bases, and 6 bases had no gene match. Germline CDR1 reads SGHRS; CDR2 reads YFSETQ. This CDR3 comprises 15 residues. The CDR3 nucleotides are TGCGCCAGCAGCTTTGACAGGGTCTCCGGAAACACCATATATTTT. It specifies CASSFDRVSGNTIYF.

This clone was counted once. V is TRBV5-4 and J is TRBJ2-6; D perhaps matches TRBD2 (6 bases). This CDR3 has 13 residues. The germline V gene has CDR1 SGHNT and CDR2 YYREEE (reference sequence). V lost 0 bases and J 11 bases, leaving 9 bases between the germline ends. In DNA form, the CDR3 reads TGTGCCAGCAGCTTGGGGGGACTGGACGTCCTGACTTTC. Translating it yields CASSLGGLDVLTF.

This chain connects TRBV6-2 or TRBV6-3 to TRBJ2-5, with D perhaps TRBD2 (6 bases). CDR1 and CDR2 from the germline V gene are MNHEY and SVGEGT. The V end lost 2 bases, the J end lost 4 bases, and 14 bases lay between the germline ends. This CDR3 region has 15 residues. CDR3 DNA: TGTGCCAGCAGTTACCGGGCTGGCGGGGTAGAGACCCAGTACTTC. Amino acid sequence: CASSYRAGGVETQYF.

This clone came up a few times. The J gene is TRBJ1-2, the V gene TRBV9; D might be TRBD1 (5 bases). Germline CDR1 reads SGDLS; CDR2 reads YYNGEE. The CDR3 spans 13 residues. V lost 0 bases and J lost 4, with 7 bases in between. CDR3 DNA: TGTGCCAGCAGCGTAGGACAGACCTATGGCTACACCTTC. Translating gives CASSVGQTYGYTF.

The chain couples TRBV18 to TRBJ2-7; no clear D gene. The CDR3 is 14 residues long. Germline V gene sequence: CDR1 KGHSH, CDR2 LQKENI. The V and J ends lost 3 bases and 3 bases respectively, with 12 bases between them. The CDR3 protein is CASSPSTVLYEQYF. The CDR3 DNA follows: TGTGCCAGCTCACCGAGCACAGTACTCTACGAGCAGTACTTC. The full variable domain, its missing parts supplied by reference TRBV18 and TRBJ2-7, is NAGVMQNPRHLVRRRGQEARLRCSPMKGHSHVYWYRQLPEEGLKFMVYLQKENIIDESGMPKERFSAEFPKEGPSILRIQQVVRGDSAAYFCASSPSTVLYEQYFGPGTRLTVT.

J is TRBJ2-1 and V is TRBV7-2; 9 bases map to TRBD1. CDR1 and CDR2 from the germline V gene are SGHTA and FQGNSA. This CDR3 comprises 15 residues. Losses at the gene ends were 4 bases for V and 0 bases for J; bases not matched to a gene: 1. CDR3 nucleotide sequence: TGTGCCAGCAGCTCGACAGGGGGCTCCTACAATGAGCAGTTCTTC. Residues: CASSSTGGSYNEQFF.

This clone has a handful of counts. The V and J genes are TRBV19 and TRBJ1-1, with 8 bases that match TRBD1. The CDR3 sequence is 16 residues long. V shed 7 bases and J 3 bases; nucleotides not matched to a gene: 13. CDR1 is LNHDA and CDR2 is SQIVND in the germline V gene (reference sequence). For the CDR3, the DNA is TGTGCCAGTAAGTCAGGGGGCTTCAATAAGGACACTGAAGCTTTCTTT. This translates into CASKSGGFNKDTEAFF.

The rearrangement joins TRBV30 to TRBJ1-3; no clear D. CDR3 length: 11 amino acids. Per germline, CDR1 GTSNPN and CDR2 SVGIG (reference sequence). Trimming stripped 1 base from V and 7 bases from J, with 5 bases between. The CDR3 DNA sequence: TGTGCCTGGAGTGCCGGGAACACCATATATTTT. It specifies CAWSAGNTIYF.

In the case of this clone: Other DNA sequences in the sample encode the same CDR3. The chain couples TRBV30 to TRBJ2-7, with TRBD1 matching 7 bases. The CDR3 consists of 11 residues. The V segment lost 2 bases and the J segment 6 bases; nucleotides outside the gene matches: 1. Germline CDR1 reads GTSNPN; CDR2 reads SVGIG (reference sequence). The CDR3 coding sequence is TGTGCCTGGAGTCCAGGGGGCGAGCAGTACTTC. Encoded protein: CAWSPGGEQYF.

The rearrangement uses TRBV30 and TRBJ2-5; TRBD1 agrees at 8 bases. The V gene's germline CDR1 is GTSNPN and CDR2 SVGIG (reference sequence). The CDR3 sequence is 16 residues long. After removal of 8 bases from V and 4 bases from J, the junction contained 18 bases not matched to a gene. Here the CDR3 reads CAGYKSGQEKRETQYF. DNA of the CDR3: TGTGCCGGATATAAGTCGGGACAGGAAAAAAGAGAGACCCAGTACTTC.

This clone has at least ten counts. The chain couples TRBV24-1 to TRBJ2-3, with a weak D call TRBD2 (6 bases). The V and J ends lost 8 bases and 3 bases respectively, with 11 bases between them. Germline V gene sequence: CDR1 KGHDR, CDR2 SFDVKD. The CDR3 contains 13 residues. The CDR3 coding sequence is TGTGCCACCAATACGGGAGTTACAGATACGCAGTATTTT. As protein: CATNTGVTDTQYF.

This rearrangement joins TRBV12-3 or TRBV12-4 to TRBJ1-3; 7 bases are a match to TRBD1. The CDR3 consists of 13 residues. Trimming removed 7 bases from V and 3 bases from J; junction bases left unmatched: 3. The CDR3 sequence is CASIDRVGNTIYF. Here the CDR3 DNA reads TGTGCCAGCATCGACAGGGTTGGAAACACCATATATTTT.

The table lists this clone with a few counts. CDR3 residues: CASSHDRAPYNEQFF. The CDR3, as DNA: TGCGCCAGCAGCCACGACAGGGCCCCCTACAATGAGCAGTTCTTC. This chain connects TRBV5-1 to TRBJ2-1; TRBD1 matches at 7 bases. This CDR3 region has 15 residues. Germline trimming cut 4 bases from V and 2 bases from J; bases unmatched to any gene: 6. From germline, CDR1 is SGHRS and CDR2 YFSETQ. The entire variable domain, with the rest obtained from reference TRBV5-1 and TRBJ2-1, is as follows: KAGVTQTPRYLIKTRGQQVTLSCSPISGHRSVSWYQQTPGQGLQFLFEYFSETQRNKGNFPGRFSGRQFSNSRSEMNVSTLELGDSALYLCASSHDRAPYNEQFFGPGTRLTVL.

The V gene is TRBV3-1 (or the pseudogene TRBV3-2), the J gene TRBJ2-6; D possibly corresponds to TRBD1 (6 bases). The CDR3 totals 14 residues. V lost 6 bases and J lost 2, with 8 bases in between. CDR1 LGHDT and CDR2 YNNKEL come from the germline V gene (reference sequence). In DNA, the CDR3 is TGTGCCAGCAGTCCAGGGGCTGGGGCCAACGTCCTGACTTTC. This gives the protein CASSPGAGANVLTF.

This chain links TRBV7-2 with TRBJ2-1, with a tentative D call TRBD1 (6 bases). Germline CDR1 SGHTA, CDR2 FQGNSA. This CDR3 region has 15 residues. V dropped 6 bases and J dropped 8 bases, with 20 bases sitting between them. The CDR3 protein is CASSWAVQGTDEQFF. CDR3 coding DNA: TGTGCCAGCAGTTGGGCCGTACAGGGAACGGATGAGCAGTTCTTC.

A single count supports this clone. V and J are TRBV6-6 and TRBJ1-5; D gene unclear. The CDR3 is 15 residues long. Trimming stripped 2 bases from V and 2 bases from J, with 10 bases between. The germline gives CDR1 MNHNY, CDR2 SVGAGI (reference sequence). CDR3 DNA sequence: TGTGCCAGCAGTTACACCCACGGGGGCAATCAGCCCCAGCATTTT. Amino acids: CASSYTHGGNQPQHF.

This chain joins TRBV7-2 and TRBJ2-1, with TRBD2 identical over 11 bases. CDR3 length equals 15 residues. Germline CDR1 SGHTA, CDR2 FQGNSA. J lost 9 bases, V lost 2 bases, and 6 bases had no gene match. CDR3 nucleotide sequence: TGTGCCAGCAGCTTATATAGCGGGGGGGCCGGTGAGCAGTTCTTC. It is translated as CASSLYSGGAGEQFF.

The chain employs TRBV7-2 and TRBJ1-3; 7 bases agree with TRBD1. This CDR3 comprises 14 residues. Germline lookup yields CDR1 SGHTA and CDR2 FQGNSA. With V trimmed by 6 bases and J by 4 bases, 6 bases remained unmatched. CDR3 residues: CASSQGVIGNTIYF. Here the CDR3 DNA reads TGTGCCAGCAGTCAGGGGGTTATCGGAAACACCATATATTTT.